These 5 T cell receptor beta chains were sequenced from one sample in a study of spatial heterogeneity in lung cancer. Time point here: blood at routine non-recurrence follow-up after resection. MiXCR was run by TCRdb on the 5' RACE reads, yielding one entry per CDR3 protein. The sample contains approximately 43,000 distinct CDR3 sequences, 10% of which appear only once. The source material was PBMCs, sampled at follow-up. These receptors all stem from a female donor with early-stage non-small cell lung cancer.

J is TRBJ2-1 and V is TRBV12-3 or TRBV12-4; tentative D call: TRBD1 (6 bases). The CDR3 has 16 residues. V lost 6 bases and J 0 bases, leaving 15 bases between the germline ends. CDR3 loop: CASRAWWTDSYNEQFF. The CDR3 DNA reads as TGTGCCAGCAGGGCCTGGTGGACAGACTCCTACAATGAGCAGTTCTTC.

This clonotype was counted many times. CDR3 nucleotide sequence: TGTGCCAGCAGTTCGCCGGGACAGGGAGCCGGGGAGCTGTTTTTT. The encoded protein is CASSSPGQGAGELFF. The rearrangement joins TRBV28 to TRBJ2-2; 9 nucleotides align to TRBD1. CDR1 is MDHEN and CDR2 is SYDVKM in the germline V gene. The ends lost 4 bases at V and 6 bases at J; junction bases unmatched: 6. The length of the CDR3 is 15 residues.

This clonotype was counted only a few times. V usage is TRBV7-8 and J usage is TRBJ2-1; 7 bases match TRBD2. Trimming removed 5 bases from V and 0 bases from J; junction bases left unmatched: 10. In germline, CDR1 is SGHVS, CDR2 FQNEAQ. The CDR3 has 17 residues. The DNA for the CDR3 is TGTGCCAGCAGCCCCTGGGGAGCGGGGAGCTCCTACAATGAGCAGTTCTTC. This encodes CASSPWGAGSSYNEQFF.

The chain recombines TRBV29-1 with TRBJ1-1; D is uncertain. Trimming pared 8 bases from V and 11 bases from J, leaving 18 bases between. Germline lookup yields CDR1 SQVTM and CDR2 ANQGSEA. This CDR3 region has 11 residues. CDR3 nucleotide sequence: TGCAGCACATTTGAACCCGGGGAGGCTTTCTTT. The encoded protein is CSTFEPGEAFF.

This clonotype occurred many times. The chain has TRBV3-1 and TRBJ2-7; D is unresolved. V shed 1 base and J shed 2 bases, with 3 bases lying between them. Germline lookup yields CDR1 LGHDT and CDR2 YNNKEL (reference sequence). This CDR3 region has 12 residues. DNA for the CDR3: TGTGCCAGCAGCCAAGCCACCTACGAGCAGTACTTC. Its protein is CASSQATYEQYF.